The sequence of this T cell receptor beta chain was determined in a study of long-term antiretroviral therapy in people with HIV. Notes on the study in general: Pre-ART clonal expansion yielded clones that dominated the repertoire at all time points. Whereas controls had wider CDR3 length ranges, HIV repertoires had narrower ones.

The assay used was immunoSEQ (version v3.0), run at survey level. In sequencing, about 40,000-50,000 T-cell genomes per sample were targeted. Profiling relied on immunoSEQ multiplex PCR, and the TCRdb table lists in-frame clones only, not all of them. The top ten hold less than 2.5% of the sample, which has about 33,000 clones, about 96% seen once. Regarding this clone: The antigen is not known.

Inclusion required at least two post-ART and at least one pre-ART PBMC samples. The CDR3 covers 14 residues. Germline V gene sequence: CDR1 LNHDA, CDR2 SQIVND (reference sequence). Trimming left V 6 bases short and J 0 bases short, with 12 bases between. This clonotype originated in a man in his thirties or forties with HIV. The specimen comprised unsorted PBMCs, sampled approximately 6.8 years after starting antiretroviral therapy. The genes are TRBV19 and TRBJ2-7; D unresolved. The CDR3 reads CASRASHRSYEQYF. The CDR3 DNA is TGTGCCAGTAGGGCATCGCATCGCTCCTACGAGCAGTACTTC.